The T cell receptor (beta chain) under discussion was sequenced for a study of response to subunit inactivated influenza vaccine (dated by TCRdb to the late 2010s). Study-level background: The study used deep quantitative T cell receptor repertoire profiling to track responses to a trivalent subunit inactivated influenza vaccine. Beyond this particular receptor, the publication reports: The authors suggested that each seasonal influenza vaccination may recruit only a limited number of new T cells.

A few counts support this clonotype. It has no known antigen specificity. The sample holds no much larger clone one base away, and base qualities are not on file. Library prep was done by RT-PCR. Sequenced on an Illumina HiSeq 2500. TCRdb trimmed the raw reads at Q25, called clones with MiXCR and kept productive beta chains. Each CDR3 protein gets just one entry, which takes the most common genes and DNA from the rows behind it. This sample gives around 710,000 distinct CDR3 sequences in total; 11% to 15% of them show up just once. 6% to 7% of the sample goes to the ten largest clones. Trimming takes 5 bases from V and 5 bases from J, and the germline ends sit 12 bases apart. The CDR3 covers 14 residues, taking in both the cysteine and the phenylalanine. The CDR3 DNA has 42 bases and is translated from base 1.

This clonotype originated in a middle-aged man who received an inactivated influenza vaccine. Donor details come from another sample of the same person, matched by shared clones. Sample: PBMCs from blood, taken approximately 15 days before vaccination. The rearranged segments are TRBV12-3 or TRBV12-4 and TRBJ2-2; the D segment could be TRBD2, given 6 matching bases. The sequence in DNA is TGTGCCAGCAGTCCCGCAGGGAGGACCGGGGAGCTGTTTTTT. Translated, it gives CASSPAGRTGELFF.